Below, 9 T cell receptor beta chains from the same sample are listed, as sequenced in a study of human T cells and chemical hapten exposure (dated by TCRdb to the early 2020s). Library construction relied on 5' RACE. The sample was run on an Illumina MiSeq. The public reads were quality trimmed at Q25 with fastp and then assembled into clones with MiXCR by TCRdb, keeping productive beta chains. Identical CDR3 protein sequences are pooled into one entry, listed with their most common genes and DNA. This sample comprises 110,000 or so distinct CDR3 sequences, approximately 20% of them detected only once. Of the sample, around 2.7% is held by the ten largest clones. Total RNA was extracted from unfractionated whole blood that had been collected in Tempus Blood RNA tubes. These receptors were collected from a human donor in good health.

This clonotype was seen more than once but under ten times. The chain combines TRBV4-1 with TRBJ1-6, with 7 bases identical to TRBD1. CDR3 size: 18 residues. V dropped 3 bases and J dropped 6; count of bases not matched to a gene: 14. Germline CDR1 reads MGHRA; CDR2 reads YSYEKL. As DNA, the CDR3 is TGCGCCAGCAGCCAGGACGATGATTCGGGACAGATTAATTCACCCCTCCACTTT. It specifies CASSQDDDSGQINSPLHF.

This clonotype showed up just a few times. The chain has TRBV4-2 and TRBJ2-3; the D gene is possibly TRBD2 (6 bases). Germline-derived CDR1 and CDR2 are LGHNA and YNFKEQ. The CDR3 sequence is 14 residues long. V was shortened by 3 bases and J by 5 bases, with 12 bases between the two germline ends. The CDR3 coding sequence is TGTGCCAGCAGCCATTCCATGGGGGGAGATACGCAGTATTTT. It encodes CASSHSMGGDTQYF.

This clonotype showed up just a few times. The rearrangement links TRBV6-5 to TRBJ2-7, with 13 positions matching TRBD2. Unmatched junction bases numbered 6, after V lost 7 bases and J lost 3 bases. The germline CDR1 and CDR2 sequences are MNHEY and SVGAGI. CDR3 length equals 15 residues. The CDR3 sequence: CASILLAGGVYEQYF. In DNA form, the CDR3 reads TGTGCCAGCATCCTACTAGCGGGAGGGGTCTACGAGCAGTACTTC.

This sequence joins TRBV3-1 and TRBJ1-1; D is unclear. The V end was cut by 3 bases, the J end by 7 bases, with 12 bases between. This CDR3 is built from 13 residues. The germline V gene encodes CDR1 LGHDT and CDR2 YNNKEL (reference sequence). CDR3 sequence: CASSHEGGGEAFF. DNA of the CDR3: TGTGCCAGCAGCCACGAGGGAGGAGGTGAAGCTTTCTTT.

This clonotype was observed a few times. The chain recombines TRBV6-6 with TRBJ1-1; D perhaps matches TRBD1 (5 bases). CDR3 length: 15 amino acids. Looked up from germline, CDR1 is MNHNY and CDR2 is SVGAGI (reference sequence). Between the trimmed V and J ends, which lost 6 bases and 5 bases, there was a span of 19 bases. The DNA of the CDR3 is TGTGCCAGCAGAGTACAGATGGTAGGGGTGACTGAAGCTTTCTTT. Its protein product is CASRVQMVGVTEAFF.

The rearrangement joins TRBV27 to TRBJ2-7, with TRBD2 as a possible D gene (6 bases). Trimming left V 3 bases short and J 2 bases short, with 8 bases between. CDR1 MNHEY and CDR2 SMNVEV come from the germline V gene (reference sequence). This CDR3 spans 13 amino acids. The CDR3 here is CASSFKRAYEQYF. As DNA, the CDR3 is TGTGCCAGCAGTTTCAAGCGGGCCTACGAGCAGTACTTC.

This clonotype was picked up a small number of times. The gene calls are TRBV3-1 and TRBJ1-5; D remains unclear. Germline lookup yields CDR1 LGHDT and CDR2 YNNKEL (reference sequence). The CDR3 loop spans 15 amino acids. V lost 4 bases to trimming and J lost 2 bases, with 12 bases between them. The CDR3: CASSRNGRGNQPQHF. CDR3 DNA: TGTGCCAGCAGCCGAAATGGTAGGGGCAATCAGCCCCAGCATTTT.

The V and J genes are TRBV11-2 and TRBJ2-7; a possible D gene is TRBD2 (6 bases). V lost 5 bases, J lost 2 bases, and 10 bases lay in between. Germline V gives CDR1 SGHAT, CDR2 FQNNGV. This CDR3 has 13 residues. The CDR3 sequence is CASSLDYPYEQYF. The CDR3 DNA sequence: TGTGCCAGCAGCCTGGACTACCCCTACGAGCAGTACTTC.

This clonotype came up a few times. The chain combines TRBV28 with TRBJ2-4; D not certain. This CDR3 spans 11 amino acids. V lost 3 bases, J lost 7 bases, and 4 bases lay in between. Germline V CDR1 and CDR2: MDHEN, SYDVKM. The DNA of the CDR3 is TGTGCCAGCAGTTTTCGGAACATTCAGTACTTC. The encoded protein is CASSFRNIQYF.